These T cell receptor beta chains were read from a single sample in a study of blood T cell repertoires in COVID-19. The data were produced by immunoSEQ multiplex PCR, yet TCRdb's version contains in-frame clones alone and is incomplete. There are approximately 300,000 clones in the sample; just under 90% occur only once, and 6.3% lies in the top ten. The sample was peripheral blood. These receptors were taken from a woman aged 45-60 years with COVID-19, enrolled during active disease. The CDR3 runs from the conserved cysteine through the conserved F or W. D genes are given only for firm matches. Clone size is shown for a subset of rows, as once, few, many or a class of expanded clone.

>-|TRBV11-3|-|TRBJ2-7
TGTGCCAGCAGCTTAGATCGGTACGAGCAGTACTTC
CASSLDRYEQYF
>once|TRBV28|-|TRBJ1-4
TGTGCCAGCACTACTATAGACGAAAAACTGTTTTTT
CASTTIDEKLFF
>few|TRBV9|TRBD2|TRBJ2-5
TGTGCCAGCAGCGTAGGTCCGGGAGGGCCCTTAGAGACCCAGTACTTC
CASSVGPGGPLETQYF
>-|TRBV7-9|-|TRBJ2-3
TGTGCCAGCAGCCACAGCTCCACAGATACGCAGTATTTT
CASSHSSTDTQYF
>few|TRBV15|-|TRBJ2-1
TGTGCCACCAGCACGAGACAGGTTGTGGGTAATGAGCAGTTCTTC
CATSTRQVVGNEQFF
>-|TRBV7-8|TRBD2|TRBJ2-7
TGTGCCAGCAGCCGGGGGGGGCGAGGCGAGCAGTACTTC
CASSRGGRGEQYF
>once|TRBV4-2|TRBD2|TRBJ2-3
TGTGCCAGCAGCTCGCGTCTAGCGGGGGATAGCACAGATACGCAGTATTTT
CASSSRLAGDSTDTQYF
>-|TRBV6-5|-|TRBJ2-7
TGTGCCGCCCCCCGAGCGGGACACTCCTACGAGCAGTACTTC
CAAPRAGHSYEQYF
>-|TRBV14|-|TRBJ1-1
TGTGCCAGCAGCCAAAGCCCCCGGGGCACTGAAGCTTTCTTT
CASSQSPRGTEAFF
>few|TRBV2|-|TRBJ1-2
TGTGCCAGCAGTGAAGCCACAGGGAACTATGGCTACACCTTC
CASSEATGNYGYTF
>-|TRBV6-5|-|TRBJ1-1
TGTGCCAGCAAAGGCGGCATGAACACTGAAGCTTTCTTT
CASKGGMNTEAFF
>-|TRBV4-3|-|TRBJ1-5
TGCGCCAGCAGTCAATGGAGACGGGATAATCAGCCCCAGCATTTT
CASSQWRRDNQPQHF
>few|TRBV14|-|TRBJ2-2
TGTGCCAGCAGCCAAGATCGAGTGCGTGGCACCGGGGAGCTGTTTTTT
CASSQDRVRGTGELFF
>few|TRBV12-3/TRBV12-4|-|TRBJ1-1
TGTGCCAGCAGAACACAGGGCGACACTGAAGCTTTCTTT
CASRTQGDTEAFF
>-|TRBV11-1|-|TRBJ2-3
TGTGCCAGCAGCTTAGGCCAACAAAGCACAGATACGCAGTATTTT
CASSLGQQSTDTQYF
>-|TRBV4-1|TRBD2|TRBJ2-7
TGCGCCAGCAGCCTAAATATGGGGGGGGGAAGCTCCTACGAGCAGTACTTC
CASSLNMGGGSSYEQYF
>-|TRBV12-3/TRBV12-4|-|TRBJ2-2
TGTGCCAGCAGTTTGGGGGGTACCGGGGAGCTGTTTTTT
CASSLGGTGELFF
>-|TRBV27|-|TRBJ2-7
TGTGCCGCCAGGCGGGGGCCGGGCAACGTCTACGAGCAGTACTTC
CAARRGPGNVYEQYF
>-|TRBV20-1|-|TRBJ1-2
TGCAGTGCTAGAGGACTAGTGGGCTACACCTTC
CSARGLVGYTF
>-|TRBV7-3|-|TRBJ1-2
TGTGCCAGCAGCTTAACGTCGACACCAAGTGCCTATGGCTACACCTTC
CASSLTSTPSAYGYTF
>-|TRBV30|-|TRBJ1-1
TGTGCCTGGAGTCCCCAGGGGACTGAAGCTTTCTTT
CAWSPQGTEAFF
>-|TRBV5-8|-|TRBJ2-1
TGTGCCAGCAGCTTGGGCCCTAGAGGTGAGCAGTTCTTC
CASSLGPRGEQFF
>-|TRBV19|TRBD2|TRBJ2-1
TGTGCCAGTAGTTCAGCGGGAGGGCCTTACAATGAGCAGTTCTTC
CASSSAGGPYNEQFF
>-|TRBV18|TRBD1|TRBJ1-5
TGTGCCAGCTCACCCCCAGGACAGGGTAGCAATCAGCCCCAGCATTTT
CASSPPGQGSNQPQHF
>-|TRBV5-1|TRBD1|TRBJ1-2
TGCGCCAGCAGCTTGGGAGACAGGGGGAACTATGGCTACACCTTC
CASSLGDRGNYGYTF
>-|TRBV19|-|TRBJ2-2
TGTGCCAGTAGTTTCGGGAGAACGGCCACCGGGGAGCTGTTTTTT
CASSFGRTATGELFF
>-|TRBV5-4|-|TRBJ2-1
TGTGCCAGCAGCTCCGCCTCCAGGAATGAGCAGTTCTTC
CASSSASRNEQFF
>-|TRBV19|-|TRBJ1-3
TGTGCCAGTAGTATAGGGCCAGGCTCTGGAAACACCATATATTTT
CASSIGPGSGNTIYF
>-|TRBV7-9|TRBD2|TRBJ2-5
TGTGCCAGCAGCATAAATAGCGGGAGTGCGGAGACCCAGTACTTC
CASSINSGSAETQYF
>-|TRBV12-3/TRBV12-4|TRBD1|TRBJ1-2
TGTGCCAGCAGTTCACAGGGGCGATATGGCTACACCTTC
CASSSQGRYGYTF
>-|TRBV6-5|-|TRBJ2-7
TGTGCCAGCCAGGCGAACTACGAGCAGTACTTC
CASQANYEQYF
>-|TRBV11-2|-|TRBJ2-1
TGTGCCAGCAGCCAATACAGGGATAGGTCCTACAATGAGCAGTTCTTC
CASSQYRDRSYNEQFF
>-|TRBV5-1|TRBD2|TRBJ2-3
TGCGCCAGCAGCTTGGCCGGGAGGGCCAATAGTTTAGATACGCAGTATTTT
CASSLAGRANSLDTQYF
>-|TRBV29-1|TRBD2|TRBJ2-1
TGCAGCGTTGGGGGGGGTCGCAGAGGCTACAATGAGCAGTTCTTC
CSVGGGRRGYNEQFF
>-|TRBV4-1|-|TRBJ1-1
TGCGCCAGCAGCCAAAGGGAGGGATTGAACACTGAAGCTTTCTTT
CASSQREGLNTEAFF
>once|TRBV7-7|-|TRBJ1-3
TGTGCCAGCAGCTTAGAGCAATTACCTGGAAACACCATATATTTT
CASSLEQLPGNTIYF
>-|TRBV10-3|TRBD1|TRBJ2-1
TGTGCCATCAGAGGACAGGGCACCGATGAGCAGTTCTTC
CAIRGQGTDEQFF
>few|TRBV27|TRBD1|TRBJ2-1
TGTGCCAGCGGGGACAGGGGATGGCATGAGCAGTTCTTC
CASGDRGWHEQFF
>-|TRBV7-9|TRBD2|TRBJ2-7
TGTGCCAGCAGCTTATGGGCAGCGGGGGAGACCTACGAGCAGTACTTC
CASSLWAAGETYEQYF
>-|TRBV9|TRBD2|TRBJ2-5
TGTGCCAGCAGCGTAGAGGGCAGGAGGACTAGCGGGAGTACCGGAGAGACCCAGTACTTC
CASSVEGRRTSGSTGETQYF
>-|TRBV5-1|TRBD2|TRBJ2-3
TGCGCCAGCAGCATTGGGACTAGCGGGAGTGCAGATACGCAGTATTTT
CASSIGTSGSADTQYF